This T cell receptor beta chain was sequenced during a study of Tregs in tolerant kidney transplant recipients (dated by TCRdb to between 2018 and 2021). Notes on the research overall: The transplants used related donors with nonmyeloablative bone marrow transplantation, and mixed chimerism in the human trials was transient. Before combined kidney and bone marrow transplantation, this study identified donor-specific regulatory T cells using TCRbeta sequencing and then followed those same cells after transplant.

Study-level results and caveats: For some patients the PCR primers changed over time, which made it impossible to compare the samples from those patients at the nucleotide level. In tolerant patients, donor-specific Tregs expanded more than Tregs overall, which suggests antigen-driven rather than nonspecific expansion. The study was limited by small patient numbers, and the findings need validation in larger populations and under other immunosuppression protocols. The most biologically relevant and donor-specific TCRbeta repertoire appeared to be identified by expanding Tregs with activated donor B cells. Biological reproducibility was not directly assessed, although technical replication error appeared to be minimal.

Genomic DNA was extracted from sorted cells with the QIAGEN DNeasy Blood and Tissue Kit for TCRbeta CDR3 sequencing. High-throughput TCRbeta CDR3 sequencing was carried out commercially through immunoSEQ, with PCR amplification with bias correction and internal controls included. Per the authors' processing: Unique productive TCRbeta sequences were defined by CDR3 nucleotide sequence where primers matched, otherwise by CDR3 amino acid sequence with Vbeta and Jbeta genes. Sorting error was corrected by removing sequences shared between sorted populations at a frequency ratio of 2:1 or less, and the remaining shared sequences were assigned to the higher population. A sequence was defined as donor-reactive if the sequence was expanded at least 5-fold in CFSE-low cells compared with unstimulated cells and had a frequency of at least 0.01% in CFSE-low cells. Repertoire divergence was quantified by Jensen-Shannon divergence using the top 100 TCRbeta sequences ranked by frequency. For samples with multiple sequencing runs, sorting error was corrected in each run separately before the runs were combined. As stored in TCRdb, this immuneACCESS dataset retains in-frame rearrangements with V and J assigned. A fraction of the clones does not appear; measured against another copy, unresolved V genes explain less than half of the discrepancy, and the remainder lacks a known reason. The V and J calls and clone size were taken over from that table, and D and trimming were inferred from the DNA. For this sample the table gives about 87,000 clones, of which roughly 93% were detected only once. Approximately 0.5% of the sample rests with the top ten.

Read against the paper, the sample's time point label means: blood sample drawn before combined kidney and bone marrow transplant. Unstimulated Tregs (CD4+CD25+CD127-), CD4+ non-Tregs (CD4+CD25-), CD4 and CD8 cells were FACS-sorted from thawed PBMCs. A few combined kidney and bone marrow transplant recipients from the ITN036ST trial were included as patients, and samples were available only from these trial subjects. Healthy control blood was processed to PBMCs with a Ficoll density gradient and then cryopreserved, whereas patient PBMCs were collected both before and after transplant. Note on this clone: It has no known antigen specificity. Nothing much larger sits one base from this clone, and base qualities are not available.

This clonotype originated in a human donor who received a combined kidney and bone marrow transplant. This sample comprised CD4+ T cells from blood, obtained before the transplant.

The CDR3: CASGGWSNQPQHF. The DNA sequence is as follows: TGTGCCAGCGGGGGGTGGAGCAATCAGCCCCAGCATTTT. The chain employs TRBV7-2 and TRBJ1-5; possibly the D gene is TRBD1, per 5 matching bases. The germline V gene sets CDR1 to SGHTA and CDR2 to FQGNSA. At the junction V is shortened by 8 bases and J by 1 base, with 9 bases in between. The CDR3, from cysteine to phenylalanine, totals 13 residues. The retained sequence is limited to the CDR3, 39 bases, with the frame set at the first base.